A selection of T cell receptor beta chains follows, all from one sample in a study of shared clonotypes between healthy human individuals. Repertoires were generated with immunoSEQ multiplex PCR, while TCRdb's copy carries only in-frame clones and drops some. The sample carries about 580,000 clones, nearly 98% recorded once. Specimen: naive CD8+ T cells sorted from blood. All receptors derive from a man younger than 45 in good health. Each CDR3 is given with its conserved first and last residue. A D gene is named only where the DNA matches it firmly. Where a row states a size, it is once, few, many or the class of an expanded clone; other rows omit it.

j_call,v_call,clone_size,d_call,cdr3_nt,cdr3_aa
TRBJ2-7,TRBV4-1,once,NA,TGCGCCAGCAGCCAAGAACCGGGTTACGAGCAGTACTTC,CASSQEPGYEQYF
TRBJ2-7,TRBV28,NA,NA,TGTGCCAGCAGCCTACCCCGGCTAGGCCTATCCCCTGAGCAGTACTTC,CASSLPRLGLSPEQYF
TRBJ1-2,TRBV5-1,NA,TRBD1,TGCGCCAGCAGCTTAAGACAGGGGAACTATGGCTACACCTTC,CASSLRQGNYGYTF
TRBJ1-5,TRBV18,NA,NA,TGTGCCAGCTCTCCCCCTGGTGGAAATAGCAATCAGCCCCAGCATTTT,CASSPPGGNSNQPQHF
TRBJ2-1,TRBV5-1,NA,NA,TGCGCCTCGGGGAGAGAGTCTAGCCCTGAGCAGTTCTTC,CASGRESSPEQFF
TRBJ2-2,TRBV6-4,NA,TRBD1,TGTGCCAGCAGTTCCGGGACAGGCGGGGAGCTGTTTTTT,CASSSGTGGELFF
TRBJ2-1,TRBV11-2,NA,NA,TGTGCCAGCAGCTCTCCCCCACGGACGCGTTACAATGAGCAGTTCTTC,CASSSPPRTRYNEQFF
TRBJ1-1,TRBV29-1,NA,NA,TGCAGCGTAGATGGGACAAACACTGAAGCTTTCTTT,CSVDGTNTEAFF
TRBJ2-7,TRBV27,NA,NA,TGTGCCAGCAGTTTACCAGGGAGAGGCAAGCAGTACTTC,CASSLPGRGKQYF
TRBJ1-2,TRBV6-5,NA,TRBD1,TGTGCCAGCAGTTCGGACAGGGCAAGCTATGGCTACACCTTC,CASSSDRASYGYTF
TRBJ2-3,TRBV21-1,NA,NA,TGTGCCAGCAGCACCACTCTACGCACAGATACGCAGTATTTT,CASSTTLRTDTQYF
TRBJ1-1,TRBV5-4,many,NA,TGTGCCAGCAGCTTGGTGGGGAGCACTGAAGCTTTCTTT,CASSLVGSTEAFF
TRBJ1-4,TRBV27,NA,NA,TGTGCCAGCAGTGGGGCTTTCGGGGTACGGGAAAAACTGTTTTTT,CASSGAFGVREKLFF
TRBJ2-1,TRBV5-4,NA,NA,TGTGCCAGCAGCGTAATACAGGGCAATGAGCAGTTCTTC,CASSVIQGNEQFF
TRBJ2-5,TRBV5-1,NA,TRBD2,TGCGCCAGCAGCTTGGTTCTAGCGGGGGCCCAAGAGACCCAGTACTTC,CASSLVLAGAQETQYF
TRBJ2-7,TRBV7-9,few,NA,TGTGCCAGCAGCCCGAGGAACGGTGCAACCTACGAGCAGTACTTC,CASSPRNGATYEQYF
TRBJ1-4,TRBV5-4,NA,TRBD1,TGTGCCAGCAGCTCCCGGGACAGGGGGCTTTTGGGTGAAAAACTGTTTTTT,CASSSRDRGLLGEKLFF
TRBJ2-1,TRBV10-3,NA,NA,TGTGCCATCAGTGAATTTAAAGCTTACAATGAGCAGTTCTTC,CAISEFKAYNEQFF
TRBJ2-1,TRBV6-1,NA,TRBD2,TGTGCCAGCAGTGAAGACTGGACTAGAGTCAATGAGCAGTTCTTC,CASSEDWTRVNEQFF
TRBJ2-5,TRBV27,once,NA,TGTGCCAGCAGTTCCTCCGAGGGAAAGACCCAGTACTTC,CASSSSEGKTQYF
TRBJ2-1,TRBV27,NA,NA,TGTGCCAGCAGTCACGGGATAATCCCCTACAATGAGCAGTTCTTC,CASSHGIIPYNEQFF
TRBJ2-1,TRBV15,NA,NA,TGTGCCACCAGCAGGGCGGGGAGCTCCTACAATGAGCAGTTCTTC,CATSRAGSSYNEQFF
TRBJ2-7,TRBV4-1,NA,TRBD2,TGCGCCAGCAGCCAAGTTGCGGGGGACTCCTACGAGCAGTACTTC,CASSQVAGDSYEQYF